This TCR beta chain is from a study of T-cell memory formation after mild COVID-19. General study results and limits: Clonal second-wave expansions that peaked on day 37 had unconfirmed SARS-CoV-2 specificity. Detection of some responders pre-infection suggested pre-existing cross-reactive memory T cells participated. Mainly in CM and EM were contracting CD4+ clones; CD8+ were in EMRA.

The sample holds a few counts of this clonotype. Its target is not known. Libraries for TCRalpha and TCRbeta carried sample barcodes and unique molecular identifiers via 5'RACE. TCRdb reprocessed the 5' RACE reads via MiXCR and lists one record per CDR3 protein. The sample lists some 97,000 distinct CDR3 sequences; roughly 10% were seen once. The sample was PBMCs or a T cell subset sorted from them (not recorded which). This receptor was taken from a man aged 18 to 30 who had mild COVID-19 (a few samples of this study predate the infection). Cell type and time point are not known.

The DNA of the CDR3 is TGCAGTGCTGGACAGACCGGGACTAGCGGGGGCCTAATCCCCAATGAGCAGTTCTTC. Translated: CSAGQTGTSGGLIPNEQFF. The chain recombines TRBV20-1 with TRBJ2-1, with 14 bases matching TRBD2. With 5 bases clipped from V and 6 bases from J, the junction kept 18 bases outside the gene matches. CDR3 length: 19 amino acids. From germline, CDR1 is DFQATT and CDR2 SNEGSKA (reference sequence).